A single sample is the source of the 24 T cell receptor beta chains below, sequenced in a study of OX40 agonist ivuxolimab in advanced cancers. The library came from the immunoSEQ multiplex PCR assay. TCRdb stores this immuneACCESS table with in-frame sequences only. Part of the clones is absent; in the studies checked, under half of the shortfall reflects unresolved V genes, and no reason is known for the rest. This sample is represented by 71,000 or so clones; about 85% of them were singletons. The ten largest clones take up approximately 0.99% of the sample. Sequencing was performed on CD4+ or CD8+ T cells sorted from blood, taken in a trial of the OX40 agonist ivuxolimab. These receptors were collected from an adult with an advanced solid tumor such as melanoma, head and neck, liver or kidney cancer.

This clone was recorded once. The V gene is TRBV1, the J gene TRBJ2-7; TRBD2, the table's D call, was not compared with the DNA. TRBV1 is a documented pseudogene. This CDR3 region has 14 residues. Here the CDR3 reads CTSSCSGRIYEQYF. The CDR3 DNA is TGCACCAGCAGCTGTAGCGGGAGGATTTACGAGCAGTACTTC.

The chain has TRBV7-2 and TRBJ2-1; 11 nucleotides match TRBD2. J gave up 7 bases and V 5 bases, and 4 bases lay outside the gene matches. The CDR3 is 14 amino acids. The germline V gene encodes CDR1 SGHTA and CDR2 FQGNSA. This CDR3 reads CASSRTSGWNEQFF. In DNA, the CDR3 is TGTGCCAGCAGCCGGACTAGCGGGTGGAATGAGCAGTTCTTC. Based on the CDR3 plus reference TRBV7-2 and TRBJ2-1, the full variable domain is GAGVSQSPSNKVTEKGKDVELRCDPISGHTALYWYRQSLGQGLEFLIYFQGNSAPDKSGLPSDRFSAERTGGSVSTLTIQRTQQEDSAVYLCASSRTSGWNEQFFGPGTRLTVL.

The chain joins TRBV5-1 to TRBJ1-1; 8 bases line up with TRBD1. This CDR3 has 15 residues. CDR1 SGHRS and CDR2 YFSETQ come from the germline V gene. V shed 1 base, J shed 1 base, and the junction held 3 bases outside the gene matches. CDR3 amino acids: CASSLRTGRNTEAFF. For the CDR3, the DNA is TGCGCCAGCAGCTTGCGGACAGGGAGGAACACTGAAGCTTTCTTT.

The chain employs TRBV6-5 and TRBJ2-6, with D unresolved. Trimming pared 2 bases from V and 1 base from J, leaving 6 bases between. The CDR3 contains 15 residues. Germline lookup yields CDR1 MNHEY and CDR2 SVGAGI. The CDR3 nucleotides read TGTGCCAGCAGTTACACCCAGTCTGGGGCCAACGTCCTGACTTTC. Its translation: CASSYTQSGANVLTF.

This clone was counted once. The rearrangement uses TRBV29-1 and TRBJ2-7; D gene unclear. The CDR3 totals 12 residues. Trimming stripped 8 bases from V and 0 bases from J, with 11 bases between. Per germline, CDR1 SQVTM and CDR2 ANQGSEA. The CDR3 protein is CSYQTNSYEQYF. The CDR3, as DNA: TGCAGCTATCAGACGAACTCCTACGAGCAGTACTTC.

The chain combines TRBV10-3 with TRBJ1-6; TRBD1 is a possible D gene (5 bases). The CDR3 loop spans 14 amino acids. Germline values: CDR1 ENHRY, CDR2 SYGVKD. V was shortened by 4 bases and J by 8 bases, with 12 bases between the two germline ends. The CDR3 here is CAISAQQDDSPLHF. The CDR3 DNA is TGTGCCATCAGTGCTCAACAGGACGATTCACCCCTCCACTTT.

The V and J genes are TRBV6-1 and TRBJ1-1, with 9 nucleotides matching TRBD1. The V gene end was trimmed by 8 bases and the J gene end by 5 bases; junction bases not matched to a gene: 6. Germline-derived CDR1 and CDR2 are MNHNS and SASEGT. This CDR3 spans 13 amino acids. Here the CDR3 reads CASFTGGATEAFF. CDR3 coding DNA: TGTGCCAGCTTTACAGGGGGCGCGACTGAAGCTTTCTTT.

This chain connects TRBV19 to TRBJ1-5, with a possible D match to TRBD1 (6 bases). Trimming took off 3 bases at V and 4 bases at J, with 19 bases between the two ends. The CDR3 has 17 residues. CDR1 and CDR2 from the germline V gene are LNHDA and SQIVND (reference sequence). CDR3 sequence: CASSINRVPLENQPQHF. For the CDR3, the DNA is TGTGCCAGTAGTATTAACAGGGTGCCGCTGGAGAATCAGCCCCAGCATTTT.

V gene TRBV10-3 combines with J gene TRBJ2-5, with a tentative D call TRBD1 (5 bases). The V gene lost 7 bases and the J gene lost 1 base, with 13 bases spanning the gap. The CDR3 runs to 14 residues. CDR1 and CDR2 from the germline V gene are ENHRY and SYGVKD. The CDR3 region is CAINPGRGQETQYF. As DNA, the CDR3 is TGTGCCATCAACCCCGGAAGGGGCCAAGAGACCCAGTACTTC.

CDR3 sequence reads: CASSLVGQGYEQYF. The CDR3 nucleotides are TGTGCCAGCAGCTTAGTAGGCCAGGGGTACGAGCAGTACTTC. J is TRBJ2-7 and V is TRBV7-2; a weak D match, TRBD1 (6 bases). This CDR3 is built from 14 residues. Germline loops: CDR1 SGHTA, CDR2 FQGNSA. With 1 base removed from V and 4 bases from J, the gap between germline ends came to 11 bases.

The J gene is TRBJ1-2, the V gene TRBV7-9, with D possibly being TRBD1 (6 bases). This CDR3 is built from 12 residues. V dropped 5 bases and J dropped 8 bases, with 12 bases sitting between them. CDR1 is SEHNR and CDR2 is FQNEAQ in the germline V gene (reference sequence). The CDR3 region is CASSIGGRGYTF. The DNA of the CDR3 is TGTGCCAGCAGCATAGGGGGGCGGGGCTACACCTTC.

The J gene is TRBJ2-7, the V gene TRBV5-4; D gene uncertain. Germline V gene sequence: CDR1 SGHNT, CDR2 YYREEE (reference sequence). CDR3 length: 15 amino acids. The V end lost 4 bases, the J end lost 1 base, and 15 bases lay between the germline ends. This CDR3 reads CASSPTAVGSYEQYF. The CDR3 DNA reads as TGTGCCAGCAGCCCCACCGCGGTGGGTTCCTACGAGCAGTACTTC.

This clone was detected only once. The rearrangement links TRBV6-5 to TRBJ1-4; a possible D gene is TRBD1 (6 bases). The CDR3 contains 14 residues. V was pared by 6 bases and J by 8 bases, with 16 bases between. Germline CDR1 MNHEY, CDR2 SVGAGI. The CDR3, as DNA: TGTGCCAGCAGACAGGGATCACCCGGAGAAAAACTGTTTTTT. This gives the protein CASRQGSPGEKLFF.

J is TRBJ2-1 and V is TRBV4-3, with D perhaps matching TRBD2 (6 bases). The V end was cut by 3 bases, the J end by 0 bases, with 9 bases between. Germline CDR1 is LGHNA and CDR2 is YSLEER. The CDR3 is made up of 15 amino acids. CDR3 protein: CASSQDYGSYNEQFF. Written as DNA, the CDR3 is TGCGCCAGCAGCCAGGACTACGGCTCCTACAATGAGCAGTTCTTC.

The chain employs TRBV14 and TRBJ2-7; no firm D call. This CDR3 has 14 amino acids. CDR1 SGHDN and CDR2 FVKESK come from the germline V gene. The ends were cut back, 1 base at V and 5 bases at J, with 12 bases in the middle. This CDR3 is CASSQVWATNEQYF. CDR3 DNA: TGTGCCAGCAGCCAAGTATGGGCCACCAACGAGCAGTACTTC.

V and J are TRBV5-6 and TRBJ2-1; 7 bases agree with TRBD1. V shed 0 bases, J shed 5 bases, and the junction held 8 bases outside the gene matches. Germline CDR1 reads SGHDT; CDR2 reads YYEEEE. The CDR3 contains 16 residues. The CDR3 DNA follows: TGTGCCAGCAGCTTGGGAGACCGGGACAGAGACAATGAGCAGTTCTTC. It codes for CASSLGDRDRDNEQFF.

This clone appeared once. The chain uses TRBV11-1 and TRBJ2-3, with 13 bases that match TRBD2. Germline V gene data show CDR1 as SGHAT and CDR2 as FQDESV (reference sequence). V lost 5 bases to trimming and J lost 6 bases; unmatched junction nucleotides: 5. This CDR3 has 15 amino acids. CDR3 sequence: CASSLGLAGVDTQYF. CDR3 sequence (DNA): TGTGCCAGCAGCCTCGGACTAGCGGGAGTTGATACGCAGTATTTT.

This clone was seen once. V usage is TRBV6-5 and J usage is TRBJ1-1, with 10 bases matching TRBD1. Trimming at V came to 2 bases and at J to 2 bases, leaving 5 bases not matched to a gene. The CDR3 spans 16 residues. Germline values: CDR1 MNHEY, CDR2 SVGAGI. CDR3 loop: CASSYRRTGGNTEAFF. For the CDR3, the DNA is TGTGCCAGCAGTTACAGGCGGACAGGGGGAAACACTGAAGCTTTCTTT.

This clone was observed a single time. This chain links TRBV29-1 with TRBJ2-7, with 12 bases fitting TRBD2. The CDR3 is 14 residues long. J lost 5 bases, V lost 1 base, and 3 bases had no gene match. Germline CDR1 is SQVTM and CDR2 is ANQGSEA. This CDR3 reads CSVEGLAGADEQYF. Written as DNA, the CDR3 is TGCAGCGTTGAAGGACTAGCGGGAGCGGACGAGCAGTACTTC.

The V call is TRBV29-1, the J call TRBJ1-1, with a possible D match to TRBD1 (5 bases). Germline V gene lookup returns CDR1 SQVTM and CDR2 ANQGSEA. The CDR3 contains 13 residues. Trimming pared 6 bases from V and 4 bases from J, leaving 15 bases between. The DNA for the CDR3 is TGCAGCGTGTCTCAGGGATCCCTCACTGAAGCTTTCTTT. Amino acids: CSVSQGSLTEAFF.

The chain couples TRBV6-1 to TRBJ1-1; 9 bases align to TRBD1. V gave up 5 bases and J gave up 2 bases; unmatched junction bases: 3. This CDR3 region has 14 residues. Germline V gene lookup returns CDR1 MNHNS and CDR2 SASEGT. The CDR3 nucleotides read TGTGCCAGCAGTCGGGACAGGGACAACACTGAAGCTTTCTTT. Translation: CASSRDRDNTEAFF.

This clone has just one count. The rearrangement joins TRBV5-1 to TRBJ1-1; no reliable D call. Germline lookup yields CDR1 SGHRS and CDR2 YFSETQ. With 4 bases removed from V and 0 bases from J, the gap between germline ends came to 7 bases. CDR3 size: 13 residues. Here the CDR3 DNA reads TGCGCCAGCAGCCTTAACTTGAACACTGAAGCTTTCTTT. Protein sequence: CASSLNLNTEAFF.

This clone was detected once. CDR3 loop: CASSFGFNEKLFF. CDR3 nucleotides: TGTGCCAGCAGCTTCGGCTTCAATGAAAAACTGTTTTTT. This sequence joins TRBV11-2 and TRBJ1-4; D gene ambiguous. The V gene's germline CDR1 is SGHAT and CDR2 FQNNGV. Trimming left V 3 bases short and J 5 bases short, with 7 bases between. The length of the CDR3 is 13 residues.

This clone has only one observation. This chain connects TRBV28 to TRBJ2-7; D is perhaps TRBD1 (6 bases). Germline V gene lookup returns CDR1 MDHEN and CDR2 SYDVKM. V gave up 1 base and J gave up 2 bases, with 12 bases separating them. CDR3 length: 15 residues. CDR3 DNA sequence: TGTGCCAGCAGTTTATCCCCGACAGGCCCCTACGAGCAGTACTTC. It is translated as CASSLSPTGPYEQYF.